This entry lists 29 T cell receptor beta chains sequenced from one sample in a study of immune characterization of retroperitoneal liposarcoma. TCRdb recomputed calls from the PCR reads with MiXCR, one row per CDR3 protein. The data show approximately 11,000 distinct CDR3 sequences, with about a quarter seen just once and roughly 7.6% held by the top ten. The sequenced sample consisted of tumor tissue. These TCRs come from a male donor with retroperitoneal liposarcoma.

This clonotype was seen a few times. The genes are TRBV6-1 and TRBJ2-1, with 14 bases that match TRBD2. Per germline, CDR1 MNHNS and CDR2 SASEGT. The CDR3 has 20 amino acids. Trimming took 6 bases from V and 13 from J; bases not matched to a gene: 26. The chain's CDR3 is CASSLDLRLAGGPSQETQFF. The CDR3 DNA follows: TGTGCCAGCAGCCTGGACCTCAGACTAGCGGGAGGGCCGTCCCAAGAGACCCAGTTCTTC.

The V call is TRBV10-3, the J call TRBJ2-5; 11 positions match TRBD2. The CDR3 is 15 amino acids. Trimming cost V 2 bases and J 4 bases; bases outside gene matches: 3. Germline V gene sequence: CDR1 ENHRY, CDR2 SYGVKD. The CDR3 bases are TGTGCCATCAGTGAGCTAGCGGGAGGTCCAGAGACCCAGTACTTC. Encoded protein: CAISELAGGPETQYF.

The chain joins TRBV25-1 to TRBJ1-6; 8 bases line up with TRBD1. The trim removed 6 bases at V and 9 bases at J, leaving 10 bases unmatched. The germline V gene encodes CDR1 MGHDK and CDR2 SYGVNS. The CDR3 spans 15 residues. The CDR3 reads CASSPMQGAGSPLHF. In nucleotides, the CDR3 is TGTGCCAGCAGCCCGATGCAGGGGGCAGGTTCACCCCTCCACTTT.

This clonotype has more than one count but fewer than ten. The V call is TRBV7-9, the J call TRBJ2-1, with a possible D match to TRBD2 (6 bases). This CDR3 region has 12 residues. V gave up 1 base and J gave up 9 bases, with 7 bases separating them. The germline V gene encodes CDR1 SEHNR and CDR2 FQNEAQ (reference sequence). The DNA for the CDR3 is TGTGCCAGCAGCTTAGGGAGGGGTGAGCAGTTCTTC. Translated, it gives CASSLGRGEQFF.

J is TRBJ1-1 and V is TRBV6-4; 7 bases align to TRBD1. The CDR3 has 13 residues. V lost 6 bases to trimming and J lost 4 bases; unmatched junction nucleotides: 5. Germline CDR1 is MRHNA and CDR2 is SNTAGT. CDR3 sequence reads: CASRLTGSTEAFF. The CDR3 DNA reads TGTGCCAGCAGATTGACAGGGAGCACTGAAGCTTTCTTT.

The gene calls are TRBV6-1 and TRBJ2-5, with D possibly matching TRBD2 (6 bases). Near its end, the DNA agrees better with TRBJ2-7, so the J call may be wrong. CDR1 is MNHNS and CDR2 is SASEGT in the germline V gene. The CDR3 runs to 15 residues. CDR3 in DNA: TGTGCCAGCAGTCCGTCGGGCGGAGGGTCCTACGAGCAGTACTTC. Translating it yields CASSPSGGGSYEQYF.

By sample share, this clonotype is medium-sized. The chain combines TRBV6-1 with TRBJ2-3; no definite D call. This CDR3 comprises 13 residues. The ends were cut back, 5 bases at V and 3 bases at J, with 9 bases in the middle. Germline CDR1 is MNHNS and CDR2 is SASEGT. CDR3 region: CASSQDQTDTQYF. CDR3 coding DNA: TGTGCCAGCAGTCAGGACCAGACAGATACGCAGTATTTT.

By share, this clonotype counts as medium-sized. The gene calls are TRBV7-8 and TRBJ2-5, with 14 positions matching TRBD2. V was clipped by 5 bases and J by 11 bases; unmatched bases: 13. Germline CDR1 reads SGHVS; CDR2 reads FQNEAQ. The CDR3 contains 16 residues. CDR3 in amino acids: CASSPRLAGGIDEQYF. In DNA, the CDR3 is TGTGCCAGCAGCCCGAGACTAGCGGGGGGGATAGATGAGCAGTACTTC.

The chain is built from TRBV6-1 and TRBJ1-5, with D possibly TRBD1 on 6 matching bases. Trimming took off 4 bases at V and 4 bases at J, with 8 bases between the two ends. Germline assignment: CDR1 MNHNS and CDR2 SASEGT. The CDR3 totals 13 residues. The CDR3, as DNA: TGTGCCAGCAGTGCAGGGGAAAATCAGCCCCAGCATTTT. It yields the protein CASSAGENQPQHF.

The rearrangement uses TRBV25-1 and TRBJ2-5; D is perhaps TRBD2 (5 bases). Germline V lookup: CDR1 MGHDK, CDR2 SYGVNS. The CDR3 runs 12 residues. V was cut by 6 bases and J by 11 bases, with 16 bases left in between. The CDR3 spells CASRGLYNEQYF. The CDR3 nucleotides are TGTGCCAGCAGAGGACTTTACAATGAGCAGTACTTC.

This clonotype was observed many times. V gene TRBV24-1 combines with J gene TRBJ1-4; possibly TRBD1 for D (5 bases). The CDR3 contains 16 residues. The V gene's germline CDR1 is KGHDR and CDR2 SFDVKD. V gave up 2 bases and J gave up 6 bases, with 15 bases separating them. CDR3 sequence: CATSDSDQGEHEKLFF. The CDR3 DNA follows: TGTGCCACCAGTGATTCCGACCAGGGCGAGCATGAAAAACTGTTTTTT.

The genes are TRBV11-3 and TRBJ2-5, with D unclear. The end of the DNA is better explained by TRBJ2-7, so the J call may be wrong. Germline loops: CDR1 SGHNT, CDR2 YENEEA. This CDR3 has 13 amino acids. CDR3 amino acids: CASSLDSPSEQYF. CDR3 nucleotides: TGTGCCAGCAGCTTAGATTCCCCCAGCGAGCAGTACTTC.

This clonotype has a count of ten or more. This rearrangement joins TRBV12-3 or TRBV12-4 to TRBJ1-1, with D possibly matching TRBD1 (6 bases). The V end was cut by 7 bases, the J end by 5 bases, with 17 bases between. The CDR3 runs 14 residues. Here the CDR3 reads CASTLGGGWTEAFF. The CDR3 DNA is TGTGCCAGCACATTGGGAGGGGGGTGGACTGAAGCTTTCTTT.

This clonotype was counted at least ten times. The CDR3 sequence is CASRDYSTGHTYEQFF. The DNA of the CDR3 is TGTGCCAGCAGGGACTATAGCACGGGACACACCTACGAGCAGTTCTTC. The chain has TRBV6-1 and TRBJ2-1, with D tentatively TRBD1 or TRBD2 (6 bases each). The CDR3 has 16 amino acids. Germline V gene lookup returns CDR1 MNHNS and CDR2 SASEGT. The V and J ends lost 6 bases and 10 bases respectively, with 25 bases between them.

This clonotype is deemed medium-sized. The J gene is TRBJ2-1, the V gene TRBV6-1; D is unresolved. The J call may be mistaken, given a closer DNA end match to TRBJ2-7. Germline CDR1 MNHNS, CDR2 SASEGT. The CDR3 sequence is 13 residues long. The CDR3 here is CASTDPRAYEQYF. The CDR3 DNA reads as TGTGCCAGCACGGACCCGCGTGCCTACGAGCAGTACTTC.

The chain has TRBV25-1 and TRBJ2-3, with D perhaps matching TRBD1 (6 bases). V was trimmed by 4 bases and J by 1 base, leaving 9 bases between them. The germline V gene has CDR1 MGHDK and CDR2 SYGVNS. The CDR3 covers 14 residues. CDR3 sequence reads: CASSGYRGTDTQYF. In DNA, the CDR3 is TGTGCCAGCAGTGGCTACAGGGGCACAGATACGCAGTATTTT.

Here the CDR3 reads CASSPRVRDSGGELFF. CDR3 in DNA: TGTGCCAGCAGTCCAAGGGTCCGGGACTCTGGCGGGGAGCTGTTTTTT. This sequence joins TRBV27 and TRBJ2-2; D may be TRBD2 (6 bases). Per germline, CDR1 MNHEY and CDR2 SMNVEV (reference sequence). V lost 5 bases and J 7 bases, leaving 20 bases between the germline ends. The CDR3 consists of 16 residues.

V gene TRBV27 combines with J gene TRBJ1-5; the D gene is possibly TRBD1 (6 bases). Germline CDR1 and CDR2: MNHEY and SMNVEV (reference sequence). Trimming removed 5 bases at V and 1 base at J, with 12 bases between. This CDR3 region has 15 residues. The DNA for the CDR3 is TGTGCCAGCAGTCACAGGGAGGGCAGCAATCAGCCCCAGCATTTT. It translates to CASSHREGSNQPQHF.

This clonotype was detected ten times or more. J is TRBJ1-6 and V is TRBV6-1; 8 bases map to TRBD1. The CDR3 is made up of 14 amino acids. With 8 bases clipped from V and 8 bases from J, the junction kept 8 bases outside the gene matches. The germline V gene encodes CDR1 MNHNS and CDR2 SASEGT. The CDR3 nucleotides are TGTGCCAGCGAAGAGGGACAGGCGTATTCACCCCTCCACTTT. It is translated as CASEEGQAYSPLHF.

The sample holds a few counts of this clonotype. The gene calls are TRBV6-4 and TRBJ2-3; 10 bases agree with TRBD2. CDR1 is MRHNA and CDR2 is SNTAGT in the germline V gene. The V gene end was trimmed by 0 bases and the J gene end by 4 bases; junction bases not matched to a gene: 1. The CDR3 is 15 residues long. CDR3 bases: TGTGCCAGCAGTGACTCTAGCGGGGGGCCAGATACGCAGTATTTT. Translation: CASSDSSGGPDTQYF.

Concerning this clonotype: Sequence at one end of the junction differs from germline and may be a read error. CDR3 protein: CASSWEDRDNEQYF. CDR3 DNA: TGTGCCAGCAGCTGGGAGGACAGGGACAATGAGCAGTACTTC. The chain is built from TRBV5-3 and TRBJ2-7, with 8 bases identical to TRBD1. Being an ORF, TRBV5-3 has a function that is uncertain. The CDR3 sequence is 14 residues long.

This clonotype was recorded a few times. The chain joins TRBV27 to TRBJ1-1, with D perhaps matching TRBD1 (5 bases). There are 11 residues in the CDR3. Trimming removed 8 bases at V and 5 bases at J, with 9 bases between. From germline, CDR1 is MNHEY and CDR2 SMNVEV (reference sequence). CDR3 nucleotide sequence: TGTGCCAGCGGGCAGGGTACTGAAGCTTTCTTT. It is translated as CASGQGTEAFF.

This clonotype came up many times. This chain connects TRBV12-3 or TRBV12-4 to TRBJ1-1; D is unresolved. Trimming cost V 4 bases and J 2 bases, with 11 bases left between them. This CDR3 spans 14 amino acids. The DNA for the CDR3 is TGTGCCAGCAGTTCTACAACAGTTAACACTGAAGCTTTCTTT. Its protein product is CASSSTTVNTEAFF.

This clonotype was found a few times. The chain recombines TRBV7-2 with TRBJ2-1, with 7 bases that match TRBD2. CDR1 is SGHTA, CDR2 FQGNSA, per germline. Unmatched junction bases numbered 10, after V lost 5 bases and J lost 3 bases. The CDR3 totals 16 residues. The CDR3: CASSQPLGGFYNEQFF. CDR3 DNA: TGTGCCAGCAGCCAGCCCTTGGGGGGGTTCTACAATGAGCAGTTCTTC.

The chain carries TRBV7-6 and TRBJ2-1, with 12 bases that match TRBD2. The J call may be in error: the DNA end matches TRBJ2-7 better. CDR3 size: 15 residues. Germline V lookup: CDR1 SGHVS, CDR2 FNYEAQ. CDR3 amino acids: CASRLLAGGPNEQYF. The CDR3 DNA follows: TGTGCCAGCCGACTCCTAGCGGGAGGGCCAAATGAGCAGTACTTC.

The chain links TRBV12-3 or TRBV12-4 to TRBJ1-5, with unresolved D. V lost 6 bases and J 7 bases, leaving 16 bases between the germline ends. The CDR3 runs 14 residues. The DNA of the CDR3 is TGTGCCAGCAGAATATTAGCACCCGACCAGCCCCAGCATTTT. This codes for CASRILAPDQPQHF.

The genes are TRBV11-2 and TRBJ2-1; the D is unclear. Trimming removed 4 bases from V and 10 bases from J, with 11 bases in between. This CDR3 is 12 amino acids long. Germline CDR1 is SGHAT and CDR2 is FQNNGV. The CDR3 here is CASSSGVGEQFF. CDR3 sequence (DNA): TGTGCCAGCAGCTCTGGGGTGGGGGAGCAGTTCTTC.

Turning to this clonotype: Lacking the conserved final phenylalanine or tryptophan, this CDR3 likely reflects a read error. No DNA is shown, since the ends of the CDR3 on it are uncertain; the CDR3 is the one TCRdb lists. V gene TRBV7-6 combines with J gene TRBJ2-6; the table's TRBD1 call for D was not verified on the DNA. The CDR3 region is 16 residues in length, termini included. Germline CDR1 and CDR2: SGHVS and FNYEAQ. CDR3 amino acids: CASSLGAGANEQYFGA.

This clonotype was found a few times. The chain carries TRBV6-4 and TRBJ2-1, with 9 bases aligning to TRBD2. Germline lookup yields CDR1 MRHNA and CDR2 SNTAGT. Germline trimming cut 4 bases from V and 10 bases from J; bases unmatched to any gene: 5. This CDR3 has 13 residues. CDR3 sequence: CASSGIAGEEQFF. The DNA of the CDR3 is TGTGCCAGCAGTGGGATAGCGGGAGAAGAGCAGTTCTTC.